The entry below gives a single T cell receptor (beta chain) sequence along with its context. This CDR3 is built from 16 residues. The trim removed 0 bases at V and 3 bases at J, leaving 3 bases unmatched. CDR1 and CDR2 (germline): SGHNT, YYREEE (reference sequence). Produced via immunoSEQ multiplex PCR; TCRdb's table is partial and in-frame only. The table includes tens of thousands of clones, roughly 82% detected once. This entry is derived from a study of blood T cell repertoires in COVID-19. The sequenced sample consisted of peripheral blood. This clonotype was sampled from a human donor in a cohort sampled during active COVID-19. This chain connects TRBV5-4 to TRBJ2-3; 11 bases align to TRBD2. The CDR3 spells CASSLGLAGLTDTQYF. DNA for the CDR3: TGTGCCAGCAGCTTGGGACTAGCGGGGCTGACAGATACGCAGTATTTT.